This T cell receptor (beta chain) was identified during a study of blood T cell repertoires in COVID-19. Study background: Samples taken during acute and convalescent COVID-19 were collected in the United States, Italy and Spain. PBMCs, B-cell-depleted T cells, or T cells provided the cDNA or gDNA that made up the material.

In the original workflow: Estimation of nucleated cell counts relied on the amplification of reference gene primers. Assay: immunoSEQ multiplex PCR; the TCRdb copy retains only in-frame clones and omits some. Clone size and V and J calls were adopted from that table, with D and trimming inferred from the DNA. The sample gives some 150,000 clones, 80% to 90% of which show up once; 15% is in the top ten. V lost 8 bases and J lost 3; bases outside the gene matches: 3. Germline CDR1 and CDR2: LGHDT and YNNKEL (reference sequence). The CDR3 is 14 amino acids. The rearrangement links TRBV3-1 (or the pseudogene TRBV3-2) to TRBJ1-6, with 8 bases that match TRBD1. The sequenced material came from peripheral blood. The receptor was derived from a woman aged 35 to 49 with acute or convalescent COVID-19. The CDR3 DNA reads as TGTGCCAGCCTCGGGACAGGCTATAATTCACCCCTCCACTTT. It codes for CASLGTGYNSPLHF.